This T cell receptor (beta chain) is drawn from a study of control samples from healthy donors and cancer patients (dated by TCRdb to 2018 to 2021). The method behind the library was the immunoSEQ multiplex PCR assay. TCRdb holds this immuneACCESS table with in-frame rearrangements only. Some clones are missing; in checked studies, unresolved V genes explain under half, and the rest has no known cause. The sample table shows over 150,000 clones, and about 94% are seen once. Around 5.4% of the sample is in the top ten clones. This clone was counted once. The clone's antigen remains unknown. Base qualities are missing; no much larger clone stands one base away. This TCR was recovered from a man aged 35 to 55 in good health. Sequencing was carried out using blood.

Here the CDR3 is given as CASSLLGSTYEQYF. The DNA sequence reads TGTGCCAGCAGTTTGCTGGGCAGCACCTACGAGCAGTACTTC. The chain is assembled from TRBV28 and TRBJ2-7; there is no confident call for the D gene. Trimming takes 3 bases from V and 2 bases from J, and the germline ends sit 11 bases apart. Reading from cysteine to phenylalanine, the CDR3 counts 14 amino acids. Left in the record is the CDR3 DNA by itself, 42 bases read in frame from the first base. The germline V gene gives CDR1 as MDHEN and CDR2 as SYDVKM. The full variable domain, with segments outside the CDR3 supplied by the reference TRBV28 and TRBJ2-7 proteins, appears as DVKVTQSSRYLVKRTGEKVFLECVQDMDHENMFWYRQDPGLGLRLIYFSYDVKMKEKGDIPEGYSVSREKKERFSLILESASTNQTSMYLCASSLLGSTYEQYFGPGTRLTVT.